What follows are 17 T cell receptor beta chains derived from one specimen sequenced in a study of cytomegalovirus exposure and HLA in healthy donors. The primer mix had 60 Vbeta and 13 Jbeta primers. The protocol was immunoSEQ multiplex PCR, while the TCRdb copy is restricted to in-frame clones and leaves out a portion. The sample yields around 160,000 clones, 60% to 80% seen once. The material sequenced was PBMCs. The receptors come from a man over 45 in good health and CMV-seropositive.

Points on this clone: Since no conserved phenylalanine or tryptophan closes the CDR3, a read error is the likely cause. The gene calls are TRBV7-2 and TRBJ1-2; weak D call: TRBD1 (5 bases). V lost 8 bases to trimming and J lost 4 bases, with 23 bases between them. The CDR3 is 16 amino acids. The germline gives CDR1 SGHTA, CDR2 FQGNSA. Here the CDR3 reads CASSSQGFDQGYGYTL. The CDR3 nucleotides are TGTGCCAGCTCTAGTCAGGGTTTCGACCAGGGCTATGGCTACACCCTC.

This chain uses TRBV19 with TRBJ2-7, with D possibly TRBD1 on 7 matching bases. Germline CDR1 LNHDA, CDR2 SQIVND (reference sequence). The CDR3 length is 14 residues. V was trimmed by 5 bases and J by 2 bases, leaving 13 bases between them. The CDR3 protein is CASSRQGGAYEQYV. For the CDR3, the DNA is TGTGCCAGTAGTCGGCAGGGGGGTGCCTACGAGCAGTACGTC.

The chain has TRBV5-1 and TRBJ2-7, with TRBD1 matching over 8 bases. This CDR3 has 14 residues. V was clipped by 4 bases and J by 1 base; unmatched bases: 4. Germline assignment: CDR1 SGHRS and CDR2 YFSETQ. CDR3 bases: TGCGCCAGCAGCCCCGGGGACAGGTCCTACGAGCAGTACTTC. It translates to CASSPGDRSYEQYF.

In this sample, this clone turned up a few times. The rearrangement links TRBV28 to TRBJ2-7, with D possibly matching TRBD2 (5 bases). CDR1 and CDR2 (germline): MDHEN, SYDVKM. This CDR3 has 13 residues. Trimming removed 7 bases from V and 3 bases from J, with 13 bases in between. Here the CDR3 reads CASTGGLNYEQYV. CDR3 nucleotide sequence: TGTGCCAGCACCGGAGGCTTGAACTACGAGCAGTACGTC.

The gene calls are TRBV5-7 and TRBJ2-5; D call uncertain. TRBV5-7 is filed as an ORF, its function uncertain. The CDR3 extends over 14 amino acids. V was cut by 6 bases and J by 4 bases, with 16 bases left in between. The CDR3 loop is CASTLEPIGETQYF. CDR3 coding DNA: TGTGCCAGCACTTTGGAGCCCATCGGAGAGACCCAGTACTTC.

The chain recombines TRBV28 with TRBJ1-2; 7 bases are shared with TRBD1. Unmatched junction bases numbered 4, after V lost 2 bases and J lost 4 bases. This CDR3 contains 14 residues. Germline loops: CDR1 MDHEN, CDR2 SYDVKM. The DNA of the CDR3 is TGTGCCAGCAGTTTAGTACAGGGGAGCTATGGCTACACCTTC. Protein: CASSLVQGSYGYTF.

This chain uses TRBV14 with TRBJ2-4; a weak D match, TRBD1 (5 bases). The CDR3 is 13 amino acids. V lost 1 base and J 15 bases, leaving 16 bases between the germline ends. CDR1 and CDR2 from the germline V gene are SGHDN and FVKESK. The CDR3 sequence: CASSQVEYGAAYF. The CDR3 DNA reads TGTGCCAGCAGCCAAGTAGAGTATGGGGCGGCGTACTTC. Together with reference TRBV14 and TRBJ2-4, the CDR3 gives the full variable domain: EAGVTQFPSHSVIEKGQTVTLRCDPISGHDNLYWYRRVMGKEIKFLLHFVKESKQDESGMPNNRFLAERTGGTYSTLKVQPAELEDSGVYFCASSQVEYGAAYFGAGTRLSVL.

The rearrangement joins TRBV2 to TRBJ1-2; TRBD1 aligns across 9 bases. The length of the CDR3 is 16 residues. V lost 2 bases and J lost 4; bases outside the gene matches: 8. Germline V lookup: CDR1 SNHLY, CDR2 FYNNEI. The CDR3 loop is CASSEPGQGSSYGYTF. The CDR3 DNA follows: TGTGCCAGCAGTGAACCGGGACAGGGCTCCTCCTATGGCTACACCTTC.

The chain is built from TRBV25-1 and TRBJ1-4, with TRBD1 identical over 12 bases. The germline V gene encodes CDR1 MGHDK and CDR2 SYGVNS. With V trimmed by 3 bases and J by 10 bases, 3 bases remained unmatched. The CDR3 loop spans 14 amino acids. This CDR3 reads CASSEGTGGGKLFF. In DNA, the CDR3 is TGTGCCAGCAGTGAGGGGACAGGGGGCGGAAAACTGTTTTTT.

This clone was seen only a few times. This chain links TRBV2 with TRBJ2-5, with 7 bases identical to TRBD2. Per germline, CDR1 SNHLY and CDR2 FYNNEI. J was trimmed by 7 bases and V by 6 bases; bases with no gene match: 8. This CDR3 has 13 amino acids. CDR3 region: CASSRDYGWTQYF. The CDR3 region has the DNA TGTGCCAGCAGCCGGGACTACGGATGGACCCAGTACTTC.

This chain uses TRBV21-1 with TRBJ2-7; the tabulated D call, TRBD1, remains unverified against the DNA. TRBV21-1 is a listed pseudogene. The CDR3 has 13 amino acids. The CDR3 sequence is CASSSRTGYEQYF. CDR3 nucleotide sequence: TGTGCCAGCAGCAGCCGGACAGGATACGAGCAGTACTTC.

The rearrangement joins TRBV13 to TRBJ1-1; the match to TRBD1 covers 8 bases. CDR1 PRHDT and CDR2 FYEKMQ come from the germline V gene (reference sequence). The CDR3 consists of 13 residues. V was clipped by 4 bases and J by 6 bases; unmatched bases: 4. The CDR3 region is CASSSQGAPEAFF. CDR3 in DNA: TGTGCCAGCAGCTCCCAGGGGGCCCCTGAAGCTTTCTTT.

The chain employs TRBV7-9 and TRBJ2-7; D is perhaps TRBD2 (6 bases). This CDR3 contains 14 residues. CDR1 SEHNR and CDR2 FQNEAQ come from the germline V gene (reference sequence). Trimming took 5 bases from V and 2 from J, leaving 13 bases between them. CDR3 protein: CASSPPGGTYEQYV. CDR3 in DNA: TGTGCCAGCAGCCCCCCTGGAGGGACCTACGAGCAGTACGTC.

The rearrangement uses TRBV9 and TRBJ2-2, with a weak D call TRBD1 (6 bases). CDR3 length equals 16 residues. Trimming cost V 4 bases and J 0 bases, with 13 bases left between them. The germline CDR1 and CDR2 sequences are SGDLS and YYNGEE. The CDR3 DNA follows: TGTGCCAGCAGCATCCGGGACACAGCGAACACCGGGGAGCTGTTTTTT. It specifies CASSIRDTANTGELFF.

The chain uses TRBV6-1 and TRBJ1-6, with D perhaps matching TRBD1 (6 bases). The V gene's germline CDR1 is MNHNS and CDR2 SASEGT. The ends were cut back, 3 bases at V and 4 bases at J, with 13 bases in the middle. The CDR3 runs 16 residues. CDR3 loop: CASSDFVRGYNSPLHF. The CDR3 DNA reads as TGTGCCAGCAGTGATTTCGTAAGGGGGTATAATTCACCCCTCCACTTT.

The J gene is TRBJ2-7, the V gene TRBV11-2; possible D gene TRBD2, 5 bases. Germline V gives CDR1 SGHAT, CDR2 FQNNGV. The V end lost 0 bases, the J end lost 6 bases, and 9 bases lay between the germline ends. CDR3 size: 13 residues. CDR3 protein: CASSLDPGSEQYV. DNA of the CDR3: TGTGCCAGCAGCTTAGATCCGGGGAGCGAGCAGTACGTC.

The chain's CDR3 is CASSSGQGEPTEAFF. The CDR3 bases are TGTGCCAGTAGTTCTGGACAGGGAGAACCGACTGAAGCTTTCTTT. The chain recombines TRBV19 with TRBJ1-1; 8 bases align to TRBD1. There are 15 residues in the CDR3. Losses at the gene ends were 5 bases for V and 5 bases for J; bases not matched to a gene: 10. Germline CDR1 LNHDA, CDR2 SQIVND (reference sequence).